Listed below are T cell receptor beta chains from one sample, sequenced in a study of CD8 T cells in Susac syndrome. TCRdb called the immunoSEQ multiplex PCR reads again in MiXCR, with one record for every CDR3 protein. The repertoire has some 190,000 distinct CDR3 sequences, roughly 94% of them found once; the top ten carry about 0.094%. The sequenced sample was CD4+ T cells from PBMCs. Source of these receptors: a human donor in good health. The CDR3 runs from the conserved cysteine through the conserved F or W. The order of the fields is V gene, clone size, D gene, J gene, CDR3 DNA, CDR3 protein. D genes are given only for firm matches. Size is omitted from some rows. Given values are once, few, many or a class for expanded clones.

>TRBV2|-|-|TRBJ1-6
TGTGCCAGCAGACCCGGGACGGCCTCGTCGCCCCTCCACTTT
CASRPGTASSPLHF
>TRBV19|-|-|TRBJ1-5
TGTGCCACCGCGACAGGCGAACAGCCCCAGCATTTT
CATATGEQPQHF
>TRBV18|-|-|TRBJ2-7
TGTGCCAGCTCCGTTCGGACAAGCTCCTACGAGCAGTACTTC
CASSVRTSSYEQYF
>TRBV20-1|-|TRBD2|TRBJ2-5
TGCAGTGCTAGACCGCCGGGAGGGGGGGAGACCCAGTACTTC
CSARPPGGGETQYF
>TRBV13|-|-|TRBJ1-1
TGTGCCAGCAGCTTAAACCCTTTGGGCACTGAAGCTTTCTTT
CASSLNPLGTEAFF
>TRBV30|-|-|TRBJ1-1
TGTGCCTGGAGCGGGCAGGGTGCCGCTTTCTTT
CAWSGQGAAFF
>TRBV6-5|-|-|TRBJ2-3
TGTGCCAGCAGTTACCGGAGACAGGGACTAAGCACAGATACGCAGTATTTT
CASSYRRQGLSTDTQYF
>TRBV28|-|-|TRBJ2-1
TGTGCCAGCAGTTCTATGCCCGGGACCGTGGGGGAAGGCTCCTACAATGAGCAGTTCTTC
CASSSMPGTVGEGSYNEQFF
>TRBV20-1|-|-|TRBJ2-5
TGCAGTGCTAGTCACGGCCTTCAGGGGTTCCGAGAGACCCAGTACTTC
CSASHGLQGFRETQYF
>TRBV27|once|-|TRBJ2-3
TGTGCCAGCAGCCCCGGGGGAGTATCCACGCAGTATTTT
CASSPGGVSTQYF
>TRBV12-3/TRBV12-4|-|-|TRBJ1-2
TGTGCCAGCAGCCTAAACCAAGGGGGGACTCGGACCTTC
CASSLNQGGTRTF
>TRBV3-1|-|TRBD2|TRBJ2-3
TGTGCCAGCAGCCAACTAGCGGGACGCACAGATACGCAGTATTTT
CASSQLAGRTDTQYF
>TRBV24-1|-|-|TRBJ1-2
TGTGCCACCAGAAACAGGTCGGGCTACACCTTC
CATRNRSGYTF
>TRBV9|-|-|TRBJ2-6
TGTGCCAGCAGCGTACGGCAGGGTCCCTTCGGAGGAGGCACTGGGGCCAACGTCCTGACTTTC
CASSVRQGPFGGGTGANVLTF
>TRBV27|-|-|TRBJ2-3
TGTGCCAGCAGTTTTGGCAGGGGAGAAGATACGCAGTATTTT
CASSFGRGEDTQYF
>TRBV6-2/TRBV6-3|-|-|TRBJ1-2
TGTGCCAGCAGTTATACACCTCCAGGCTATGGCTACACCTTC
CASSYTPPGYGYTF
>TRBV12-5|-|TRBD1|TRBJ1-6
TGTGCTAGTGGGGGGGACAGTCTGTCCTCACCCCTCCACTTT
CASGGDSLSSPLHF
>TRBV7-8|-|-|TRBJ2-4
TGTGCCAGCAGCCCCGACAGATTTTTAGCCAAAAACATTCAGTACTTC
CASSPDRFLAKNIQYF
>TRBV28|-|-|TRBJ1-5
TGTGCCAGCAAGATTACCTCTCAGCCCCAGCATTTT
CASKITSQPQHF
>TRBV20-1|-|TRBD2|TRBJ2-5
TGCAGTGCGCGGACTAGCGGGAACCTACGGACCCAGTACTTC
CSARTSGNLRTQYF
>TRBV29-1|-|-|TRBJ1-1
TGCAGCGTTGAAGTAGGGTCGGGCCGCACTGAAGCTTTCTTT
CSVEVGSGRTEAFF
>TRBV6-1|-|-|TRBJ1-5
TGTGCCAGCAGTACGAGGGATGTGGGCAATCAGCCCCAGCATTTT
CASSTRDVGNQPQHF
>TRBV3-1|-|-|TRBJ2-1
TGTGCCAGCAGCCAAGGACTACCCAATGAGCAGTTCTTC
CASSQGLPNEQFF
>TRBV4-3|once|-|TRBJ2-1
TGCGCCAGCAGCCAAGCGTTCCCCAATGAGCAGTTCTTC
CASSQAFPNEQFF
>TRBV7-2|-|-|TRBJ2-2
TGTGCCAGCAGCTTGAGTGGGAACAGGAGAAACACCGGGGAGCTGTTTTTT
CASSLSGNRRNTGELFF
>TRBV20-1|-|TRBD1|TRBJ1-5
TGCAGTGCTACAAGGACAGGGAACCAGCCCCAGCATTTT
CSATRTGNQPQHF
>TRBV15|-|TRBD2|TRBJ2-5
TGTGCCACCAGCAGAGGACTAGCGGAAGAGACCCAGTACTTC
CATSRGLAEETQYF
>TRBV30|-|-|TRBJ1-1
TGTGCCTGGAGTCAGTTGAACACTGAAGCTTTCTTT
CAWSQLNTEAFF
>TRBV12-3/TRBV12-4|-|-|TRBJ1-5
TGTGCCAGCAGTTCCTCCGTGGGCCAGCCGCCCCAGCATTTT
CASSSSVGQPPQHF
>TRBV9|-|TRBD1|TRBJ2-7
TGTGCCAGCGGCCCCCGGGACAGGGGCGACGAGCAGTACTTC
CASGPRDRGDEQYF
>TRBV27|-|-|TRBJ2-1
TGTGCCAGCAGAAGGACAGCAACCAATGAGCAGTTCTTC
CASRRTATNEQFF
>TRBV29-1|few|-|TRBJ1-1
TGCAGCGTTGCTACCGGGGGGAACACTGAAGCTTTCTTT
CSVATGGNTEAFF
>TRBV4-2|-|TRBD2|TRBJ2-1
TGTGCCAGCAGCCAAGACGGGAGGGAGGAAAGTGAGCAGTTCTTC
CASSQDGREESEQFF
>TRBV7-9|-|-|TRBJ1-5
TGTGCCAGCCGGGTGCAGGGCGCGGTAAATCAGCCCCAGCATTTT
CASRVQGAVNQPQHF
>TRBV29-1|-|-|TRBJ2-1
TGCAGCGGCCGGGGCAACTCCTACAATGAGCAGTTCTTC
CSGRGNSYNEQFF
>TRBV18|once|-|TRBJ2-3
TGTGCCAGCTCACCAAGGAGTCAGAGAGACACAGATACGCAGTATTTT
CASSPRSQRDTDTQYF
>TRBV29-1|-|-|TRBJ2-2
TGCAGCGTTGACAGGGGCCCCGGGGAGCTGTTTTTT
CSVDRGPGELFF
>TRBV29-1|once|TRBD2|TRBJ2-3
TGCAGCGTTGAAGACGGCGGGAGGAGTACAGATACGCAGTATTTT
CSVEDGGRSTDTQYF
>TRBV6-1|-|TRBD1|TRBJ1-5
TGTGCCAGCAGTCAAACAGGGGCGTATAGCAATCAGCCCCAGCATTTT
CASSQTGAYSNQPQHF
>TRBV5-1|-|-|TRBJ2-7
TGCGCCAGCAGTGTACAGGGACCACCCTCCTACGAGCAGTACTTC
CASSVQGPPSYEQYF
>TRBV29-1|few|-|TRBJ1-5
TGCAGCGTTGGTAGTAATCAGCCCCAGCATTTT
CSVGSNQPQHF
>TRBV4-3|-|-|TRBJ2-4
TGCGCCAGCAGCCGAGGACGTATAAACATTCAGTACTTC
CASSRGRINIQYF
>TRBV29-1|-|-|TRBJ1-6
TGCAGCGTCAGCGAGGGAGAGTCACCCCTCCACTTT
CSVSEGESPLHF
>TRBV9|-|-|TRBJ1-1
TGTGCCAGCAGCCCCCAGACAGAACCCGTGAAAGCTTTCTTT
CASSPQTEPVKAFF
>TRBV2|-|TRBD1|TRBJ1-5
TGTGCCAGCAGTGGAACCGGACAGGGAGGGAAGCCCCAGCATTTT
CASSGTGQGGKPQHF
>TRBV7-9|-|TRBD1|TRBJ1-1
TGTTGCGGGACAGCGAACACTGAAGCTTTCTTT
CCGTANTEAFF
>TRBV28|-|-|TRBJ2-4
TGTGCCAGCGCGGAAGCCAAAAACATTCAGTACTTC
CASAEAKNIQYF
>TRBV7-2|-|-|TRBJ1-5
TGTGCCAGCACCCAAAACCCCCCGGGACACGATAGCAATCAGCCCCAGCATTTT
CASTQNPPGHDSNQPQHF
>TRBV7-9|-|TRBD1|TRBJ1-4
TGTGCCAGCAGCTTATTTACAGGGGGACATGAAAAACTGTTTTTT
CASSLFTGGHEKLFF
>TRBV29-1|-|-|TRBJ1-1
TGCAGCGGGACTTCGGTCACTGAAGCTTTCTTT
CSGTSVTEAFF
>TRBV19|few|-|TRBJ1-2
TGTGCCAGTAGTCCCGGGAATTCCTATGGCTACACCTTC
CASSPGNSYGYTF
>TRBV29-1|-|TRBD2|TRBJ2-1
TGCAGCGTCGTTTATGGGACTAGCGGAAACTACAATGAGCAGTTCTTC
CSVVYGTSGNYNEQFF